This TCR beta chain is from a study of cytomegalovirus exposure and HLA in healthy donors (TCRdb year 2017). The study in broad terms: An earlier analysis of 587 of the donors reported approximately 300 Gb of sequence data and 117 million unique TCR beta sequences obtained from around 170 million T cells. In a later genetic analysis, genome-wide SNP genotypes for about 55% of the 666 donors were used, and that subset was treated as a discovery cohort. Using immunosequencing, the study profiled T cell repertoires from 666 subjects and related those repertoires to cytomegalovirus serostatus. In the later analysis, no new phenotypic data were used to find candidate immune exposures; instead, reliance was placed on TCR beta sequences and their occurrence across donors. An earlier analysis of approximately 640 of the donors applied high-throughput TCR beta sequencing to assess whether each TCR beta V gene segment acted as functional or pseudogenic. Among 300 to 500 genotyped donors of the cohort, an average of around 240,000 unique TCR beta nucleotide sequences was sequenced per donor, of which about 18% were non-productive. The number of donors typed differed by locus, with roughly 620-630 for A, B, C, DRB1 and DQB1, around 560 for DQA1, under 610 for DPA1, and under 490 for DPB1. Several DR-DQ haplotypes were treated as single units for association and clustering because of strong linkage in the cohort. Besides the first cohort of more than 650 subjects, a separate validation cohort made up of 120 different subjects was used. Of the roughly 400 genotyped donors, about 80% fell in the genetic ancestry cluster associated with self-reported Caucasian donors. The study aimed to test whether signatures of past pathogen exposure could be identified by cataloging public T cell receptors. Donor age, sex, ethnicity and CMV serostatus were compiled alongside the repertoire data. Class I and class II HLA loci were covered by the typing at four-digit resolution. To predict cytomegalovirus infection status, the study combined high-throughput TCR immunosequencing, statistical association of individual TCRs with disease status, and machine learning. A later analysis re-analyzed previously published TCR beta repertoires from roughly 600 donors and added high-resolution HLA genotyping to study TCR occurrence patterns. Every repertoire in the discovery cohort had been generated on one and the same sequencing platform. Roughly 300 gigabases of sequencing data and approximately 91 million unique TCR sequences made up an early release that covered over 550 HLA-typed donors. Here is what the overall study found, with its caveats: In a later analysis, TCR association rates were found to vary across HLA loci, with the most associated TCRs seen for DRB1 alleles and the fewest for HLA-C alleles. The classifier was reported to diagnose cytomegalovirus status with high specificity and sensitivity in both the original and validation cohorts. In a later genetic analysis, a missense DCLRE1C variant was associated with V-gene and J-gene trimming of TCR beta chains, and the association was replicated in an independent cohort. This cohort had only TCR beta chains sequenced, and the lack of alpha or paired-chain data limited which features could be detected. Most TCR sequences were observed very rarely across donors, whereas some public TCRs were present in many individuals. The authors suggested that the approach could potentially be generalized to other disease states and immunological phenotypes. Linkage disequilibrium might explain the correlated functional status among segregating V segments, but an unknown experimental factor could not be ruled out. Broadly in line with IMGT annotations, most TCR beta V segments showed up in productive rearrangements about 87% or about 30% of the time in an earlier analysis of around 600 of the donors. The 87-base-pair reads could not distinguish some IMGT-functional V segments, including TRBV6-2 and TRBV6-3, so those segments were excluded. A later analysis associated 15,000 or so TCR beta sequences with specific HLA alleles at a false discovery rate of 0.05. The study listed 164 TCR beta chains as associated with cytomegalovirus. Compared with equally common non-associated chains, HLA-associated TCR beta chains in a later analysis were more clonally expanded and had lower generation probabilities. Presence/absence analyses assumed roughly uniform sequencing depth across donors, an assumption that may not hold. Most CMV-associated TCR beta chains appeared to be HLA-restricted in a later analysis, and the HLA associations seemed to be driven largely by CMV exposure. CMV serostatus was the only immune exposure information available for the cohort. A cluster of highly shared sequence variants was judged likely to represent a technical artifact of the sequencing pipeline. A further reported finding was that TCR beta sequences accurately predicted the HLA-A and HLA-B alleles for most subjects in the first cohort. In vitro tests confirmed that a few of the cytomegalovirus-associated TCR beta chains recognize cytomegalovirus antigens. A later analysis reported that several top co-occurrence clusters appeared linked to parvovirus B19, influenza, CMV and Epstein-Barr virus. Assigning TCR associations to individual alleles was difficult when HLA alleles, especially DR and DQ, strongly co-occurred. A later genetic analysis reported fewer N-insertions in productive TCRs among donors in an Asian-associated ancestry cluster than the roughly 720-donor mean. Because counts were too low, roughly 18 rarely observed V segments, including chromosome 9 orphons, were left out of the earlier analysis of over 550 of the donors. Because some donors lacked HLA typing at each locus, the association tests relied only on the typed subset.

Receptor amplification or capture employed the immunoSEQ multiplex PCR assay. For the multiplex PCR, a mixture combining 60 forward primers for TCR Vbeta segments and 13 reverse primers for TCR Jbeta segments was used. The CDR3 region of rearranged TCR beta genes was amplified from genomic DNA by a multiplex PCR assay. On the Illumina HiSeq System, the amplified TCR beta libraries were sequenced as 87-base-pair reads. Per the source publication's procedure: A later analysis tallied 75 million to 85 million unique TCR beta chains across the 660 or so repertoires, and some 10 million of those chains were shared by two or more donors. Raw reads were error-corrected and collapsed into unique sequences by a nearest-neighbor algorithm in which closely related sequences were merged to remove PCR and sequencing errors. V, D and J gene segments were assigned by aligning CDR3 sequences to IMGT reference sequences. For a sequence to be retained, a match of at least six nucleotides to both a V gene segment and a J gene segment was required. Rearrangements were called productive when the CDR3 lacked stop codons and stayed in frame with V and J; all others were non-productive. CDR3 was defined by IMGT convention, running from the second conserved V-encoded cysteine to the conserved J-encoded phenylalanine. Sequences without an unambiguous match to a single V gene segment were excluded from the earlier analysis of a few hundred of the donors. An earlier analysis of fewer than 750 of the donors classified V segments as functional when productive rearrangements were above 56.7% and as segregating when the standard deviation between donors was above 5%. To diagnose cytomegalovirus status from the catalog of TCR beta chain sequences, a statistical classification framework was built. In a later analysis, V and J genes were assigned by comparing TCR nucleotide sequences against IMGT/GENE-DB human TR gene sequences. In a later analysis, CDR3 sequences and most-parsimonious VDJ recombination scenarios were assigned using the TCRdist pipeline. In a later analysis, each TCR beta chain was defined by its CDR3 amino acid sequence together with its V-gene family, and reads lacking a unique V-gene family were excluded. In a later analysis, 450 to 600 highly shared, low-generation-probability nucleotide sequences were removed to address suspected cross-contamination and a sequencing artifact. A later analysis calculated a clonal expansion index for each public chain from normalized within-repertoire ranks of inferred template counts. A later analysis computed generation probabilities with a VDJ recombination model fitted to out-of-frame rearrangements, and checked the results against IGoR. In a later analysis, hypergeometric tests were used to score TCR-TCR, TCR-HLA and TCR-CMV co-occurrence, with a repertoire-size bias correction applied to TCR pairs. False discovery rates were estimated in a later analysis by permuting HLA or CMV assignments 20 times. In a later analysis, co-occurring TCRs were grouped using DBSCAN, and TCRdist sequence similarity was added for clustering within HLA-allele-positive subsets. Repertoires with fewer than 30,000 or more than 120,000 public chains were left out of co-occurrence clustering, as were roughly five repertoires with anomalous nucleotide sharing. TCRdb retrieved this table from immuneACCESS and kept in-frame rearrangements only. Not all clones are present; in checked studies, unresolved V genes account for under half, and no reason is known for the remainder. V and J calls and clone size are copied from that table; D and trimming were computed from the DNA. Here the sample has approximately 100,000 clones; approximately 68% occur a single time. The ten largest clonotypes hold less than 5% of the sample.

The cohort was made up of approximately 670 healthy bone marrow donors. Cohort members were all nominally healthy when sampled, although unrecorded immune exposures were likely present. The donor was CMV seropositive and was included in the group of 250 to 300 seropositive cohort members. Every donor gave a peripheral blood sample, and the peripheral blood mononuclear cells from that sample were used for TCR beta sequencing. Genomic DNA was extracted from the blood cell samples with the Qiagen DNeasy Blood Extraction Kit. A note on this clone: Its target antigen remains unknown. Nothing much larger sits one base from this clone, and base qualities are not available.

V is shortened by 0 bases, J by 4 bases, and the region joining them spans 15 bases. CDR1 and CDR2, looked up from the germline V gene, are LGHNA and YSLEER. CDR3 length: 17 amino acids, cysteine to phenylalanine. The retained sequence is limited to the CDR3, 51 bases, with the frame set at the first base. The receptor comes from a woman aged 18-29 years in good health and CMV-seropositive. Sequencing input: PBMCs. Here the chain combines TRBV4-3 and TRBJ2-2; a tentative D call is TRBD1 (5 bases match). CDR3 sequence: CASSQDIYRSRTGELFF. The DNA sequence is as follows: TGCGCCAGCAGCCAAGATATTTACAGGAGTCGCACCGGGGAGCTGTTTTTT.